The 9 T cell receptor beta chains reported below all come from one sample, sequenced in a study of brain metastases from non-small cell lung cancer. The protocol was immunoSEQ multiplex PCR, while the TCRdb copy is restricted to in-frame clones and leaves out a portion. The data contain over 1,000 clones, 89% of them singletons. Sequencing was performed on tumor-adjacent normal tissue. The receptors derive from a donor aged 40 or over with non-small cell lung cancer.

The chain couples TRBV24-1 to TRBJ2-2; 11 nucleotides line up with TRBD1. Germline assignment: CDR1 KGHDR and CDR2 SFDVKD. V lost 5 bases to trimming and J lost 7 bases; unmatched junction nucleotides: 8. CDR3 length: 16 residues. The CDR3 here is CATSVGQGAVGGELFF. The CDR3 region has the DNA TGTGCCACCAGTGTCGGACAGGGGGCGGTCGGCGGGGAGCTGTTTTTT.

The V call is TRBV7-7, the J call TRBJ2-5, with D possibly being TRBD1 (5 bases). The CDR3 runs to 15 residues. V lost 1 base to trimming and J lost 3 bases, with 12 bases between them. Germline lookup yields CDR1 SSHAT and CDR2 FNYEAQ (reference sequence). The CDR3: CASSLGMGREETQYF. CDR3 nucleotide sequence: TGTGCCAGCAGCTTAGGAATGGGCAGGGAAGAGACCCAGTACTTC.

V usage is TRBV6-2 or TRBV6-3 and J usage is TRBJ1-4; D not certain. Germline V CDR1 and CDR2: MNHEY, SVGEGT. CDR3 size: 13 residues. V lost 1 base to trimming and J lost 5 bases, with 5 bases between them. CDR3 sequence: CASSYYGNEKLFF. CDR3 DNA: TGTGCCAGCAGTTACTACGGGAATGAAAAACTGTTTTTT.

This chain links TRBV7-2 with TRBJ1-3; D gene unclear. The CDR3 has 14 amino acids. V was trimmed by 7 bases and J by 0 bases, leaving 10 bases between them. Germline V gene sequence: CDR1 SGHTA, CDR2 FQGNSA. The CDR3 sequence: CASTRTNSGNTIYF. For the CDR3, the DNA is TGTGCCAGCACCCGGACTAACTCTGGAAACACCATATATTTT.

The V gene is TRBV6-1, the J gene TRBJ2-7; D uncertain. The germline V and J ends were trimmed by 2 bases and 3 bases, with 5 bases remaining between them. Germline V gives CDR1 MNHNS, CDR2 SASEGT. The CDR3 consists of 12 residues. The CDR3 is CASSEWGYEQYF. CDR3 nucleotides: TGTGCCAGCAGTGAATGGGGCTACGAGCAGTACTTC.

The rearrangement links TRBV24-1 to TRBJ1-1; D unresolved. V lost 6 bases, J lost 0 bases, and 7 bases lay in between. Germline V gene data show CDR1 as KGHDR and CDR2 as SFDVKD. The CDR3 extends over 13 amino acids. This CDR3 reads CATSNEMNTEAFF. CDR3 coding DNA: TGTGCCACCAGTAATGAGATGAACACTGAAGCTTTCTTT.

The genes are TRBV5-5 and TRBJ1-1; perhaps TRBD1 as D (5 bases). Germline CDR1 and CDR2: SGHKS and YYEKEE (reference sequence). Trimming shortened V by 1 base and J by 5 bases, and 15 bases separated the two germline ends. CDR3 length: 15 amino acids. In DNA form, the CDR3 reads TGTGCCAGCAGCTTGAGGCAGGGTCTTTCTACTGAAGCTTTCTTT. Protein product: CASSLRQGLSTEAFF.

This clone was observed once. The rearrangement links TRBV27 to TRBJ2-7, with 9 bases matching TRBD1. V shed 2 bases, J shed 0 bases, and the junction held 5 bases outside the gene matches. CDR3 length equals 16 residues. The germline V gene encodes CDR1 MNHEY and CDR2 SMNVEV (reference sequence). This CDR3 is CASSLRTGASSYEQYF. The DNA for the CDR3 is TGTGCCAGCAGTTTACGGACAGGGGCAAGCTCCTACGAGCAGTACTTC.

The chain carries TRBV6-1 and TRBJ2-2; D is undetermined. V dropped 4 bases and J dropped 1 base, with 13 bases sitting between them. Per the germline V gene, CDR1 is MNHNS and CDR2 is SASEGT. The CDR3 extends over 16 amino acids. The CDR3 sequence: CASSGSPTLNTGELFF. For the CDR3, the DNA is TGTGCCAGCAGTGGATCTCCAACTTTGAACACCGGGGAGCTGTTTTTT.